The 32 T cell receptor beta chains presented below share a single source sample, sequenced in a study of cytomegalovirus exposure and HLA in healthy donors. Use of 60 Vbeta and 13 Jbeta primers characterized the PCR. Data came from immunoSEQ multiplex PCR; TCRdb stores just in-frame clones and leaves some out. The table records under 100,000 clones, around 70% of them present only once. The source material was PBMCs. Receptors were obtained from a woman between 50 and 59 years old in good health and CMV-seropositive.

This clone was seen only once. V usage is TRBV7-2 and J usage is TRBJ2-7; D might be TRBD1 (6 bases). CDR3 size: 15 residues. Trimming took 1 base from V and 2 from J, leaving 12 bases between them. From germline, CDR1 is SGHTA and CDR2 FQGNSA. CDR3 in DNA: TGTGCCAGCAGCTTAGAGGCAGGGGCGGCCTACGAGCAGTACTTC. It codes for CASSLEAGAAYEQYF.

The chain employs TRBV5-6 and TRBJ2-3, with 8 bases matching TRBD2. V gave up 5 bases and J gave up 7 bases; unmatched junction bases: 12. The CDR3 length is 15 residues. Germline CDR1 is SGHDT and CDR2 is YYEEEE. The DNA of the CDR3 is TGTGCCAGCAGGCCCTTTTCGGGAGGGTCCTATACGCAGTATTTT. Its protein product is CASRPFSGGSYTQYF.

V usage is TRBV10-3 and J usage is TRBJ2-3, with D perhaps TRBD1 (5 bases). Looked up from germline, CDR1 is ENHRY and CDR2 is SYGVKD. The ends were cut back, 6 bases at V and 2 bases at J, with 15 bases in the middle. The CDR3 loop spans 15 amino acids. CDR3 sequence reads: CAIRGGQGNTDTQYF. The CDR3 DNA sequence: TGTGCCATCAGGGGTGGGCAGGGAAACACAGATACGCAGTATTTT.

For this clone: The junction shows a germline mismatch at one end, possibly a read error. V is TRBV10-3 and J is TRBJ2-5, with D perhaps assigned TRBD1 or TRBD2 (7 bases each). The CDR3 extends over 12 amino acids. Germline lookup yields CDR1 ENHRY and CDR2 SYGVKD. The CDR3 bases are TGTGCCGTCAGGGGGGGAGAAGAGACCCAGTACTTC. This translates into CAVRGGEETQYF.

This clone was seen a handful of times. The chain joins TRBV7-3 to TRBJ2-1, with a possible D match to TRBD2 (7 bases). CDR3 length: 21 residues. CDR1 and CDR2 (germline): SGHTA, FQGTGA. Between the trimmed V and J ends, which lost 7 bases and 14 bases, there was a span of 45 bases. The CDR3 DNA reads TGTGCCAGCACCACGCTTCGGAGGGGGAGGGCCTTCGTCTCCGGGCGGTGGCGCGAGTTCTTC. It yields the protein CASTTLRRGRAFVSGRWREFF. The entire variable domain, with the rest obtained from reference TRBV7-3 and TRBJ2-1, is as follows: GAGVSQTPSNKVTEKGKYVELRCDPISGHTALYWYRQSLGQGPEFLIYFQGTGAADDSGLPNDRFFAVRPEGSVSTLKIQRTERGDSAVYLCASTTLRRGRAFVSGRWREFFGPGTRLTVL.

The chain employs TRBV30 and TRBJ2-1, with 7 bases that match TRBD1. The V gene end was trimmed by 1 base and the J gene end by 15 bases; junction bases not matched to a gene: 3. This CDR3 is 10 amino acids long. CDR1 GTSNPN and CDR2 SVGIG come from the germline V gene (reference sequence). Written as DNA, the CDR3 is TGTGCCTGGAGTGCAAGGGGGCTGTTCTTC. It translates to CAWSARGLFF.

The rearrangement uses TRBV9 and TRBJ2-5, with D possibly TRBD1 on 6 matching bases. Looked up from germline, CDR1 is SGDLS and CDR2 is YYNGEE. Trimming shortened V by 2 bases and J by 4 bases, and 12 bases separated the two germline ends. The CDR3 totals 14 residues. The CDR3 bases are TGTGCCAGCAGCGTCGGCAGGGGTGGAGAGACCCAGTACTTC. Residues: CASSVGRGGETQYF.

The genes are TRBV4-1 and TRBJ2-5; D gene unclear. Germline CDR1 reads MGHRA; CDR2 reads YSYEKL. This CDR3 contains 14 residues. Trimming removed 3 bases from V and 5 bases from J, with 13 bases in between. The CDR3 sequence: CASSHNPERETQYF. DNA for the CDR3: TGCGCCAGCAGCCATAACCCAGAGAGGGAGACCCAGTACTTC.

The table lists this clone with a few counts. The rearrangement links TRBV11-2 to TRBJ2-5; D gene unclear. This CDR3 comprises 15 residues. Germline-derived CDR1 and CDR2 are SGHAT and FQNNGV. V was cut by 2 bases and J by 1 base, with 11 bases left in between. CDR3 in amino acids: CASSLILGGQETQYF. CDR3 nucleotide sequence: TGTGCCAGCAGCTTAATTCTCGGCGGCCAAGAGACCCAGTACTTC.

This clone was observed a handful of times. The V gene is TRBV27, the J gene TRBJ2-7; D is perhaps TRBD2 (6 bases). Between the trimmed V and J ends, which lost 1 base and 7 bases, there was a span of 14 bases. Germline-derived CDR1 and CDR2 are MNHEY and SMNVEV (reference sequence). The CDR3 covers 14 residues. CDR3 sequence reads: CASSLLSGSGEQYF. CDR3 in DNA: TGTGCCAGCAGTTTATTGTCCGGGAGCGGGGAGCAGTACTTC.

On this clone: This sample includes further DNA sequences coding for the same CDR3. The rearrangement links TRBV11-2 to TRBJ2-7; TRBD2 matches 9 bases. V shed 5 bases, J shed 1 base, and the junction held 9 bases outside the gene matches. Germline-derived CDR1 and CDR2 are SGHAT and FQNNGV. The CDR3 spans 16 residues. The CDR3 sequence is CASSPPGLAGSYEQYF. In nucleotides, the CDR3 is TGTGCCAGCAGCCCGCCGGGGCTAGCGGGATCCTACGAGCAGTACTTC.

The chain combines TRBV19 with TRBJ2-2, with D hard to call. The CDR3 sequence is 14 residues long. The V end lost 5 bases, the J end lost 3 bases, and 10 bases lay between the germline ends. In germline, CDR1 is LNHDA, CDR2 SQIVND (reference sequence). The DNA of the CDR3 is TGTGCCAGTAGTGAGTTCGTGGACACCGGGGAGCTGTTTTTT. This translates into CASSEFVDTGELFF. Looking up the rest from reference TRBV19 and TRBJ2-2 gives the full variable domain: DGGITQSPKYLFRKEGQNVTLSCEQNLNHDAMYWYRQDPGQGLRLIYYSQIVNDFQKGDIAEGYSVSREKKESFPLTVTSAQKNPTAFYLCASSEFVDTGELFFGEGSRLTVL.

The genes are TRBV5-1 and TRBJ1-5; D gene ambiguous. V was pared by 2 bases and J by 0 bases, with 18 bases between. Germline CDR1 reads SGHRS; CDR2 reads YFSETQ. CDR3 length: 18 amino acids. CDR3 coding DNA: TGCGCCAGCAGCTTACAAAATTTCCCTGTTTATAGCAATCAGCCCCAGCATTTT. Translated, it gives CASSLQNFPVYSNQPQHF.

The chain employs TRBV14 and TRBJ1-2; a possible D gene is TRBD1 (6 bases). Per germline, CDR1 SGHDN and CDR2 FVKESK. The CDR3 spans 14 residues. The V and J ends lost 0 bases and 10 bases respectively, with 15 bases between them. The CDR3 is CASSQDPVEGHYTF. The DNA for the CDR3 is TGTGCCAGCAGCCAAGATCCAGTTGAGGGACACTACACCTTC.

This clone showed up just a few times. Germline and junction disagree at one end, which may indicate a read error. V and J are TRBV7-7 and TRBJ2-2; TRBD1 aligns across 9 bases. There are 15 residues in the CDR3. Germline V CDR1 and CDR2: SSHAT, FNYEAQ (reference sequence). The CDR3 DNA reads as TGTGCTAGCAGCGGACAGGGGCTCCAGGGCGGGGAGCTGTTTTTT. This gives the protein CASSGQGLQGGELFF.

The chain uses TRBV29-1 and TRBJ1-2, with 7 positions matching TRBD1. The CDR3 covers 13 residues. CDR1 is SQVTM and CDR2 is ANQGSEA in the germline V gene. V was pared by 4 bases and J by 6 bases, with 8 bases of the junction left unmatched. The CDR3 here is CSVAKTGPNGYTF. The CDR3 coding sequence is TGCAGCGTTGCAAAGACAGGGCCTAATGGCTACACCTTC.

CDR3 in amino acids: CASNRAYEQYF. The CDR3 region has the DNA TGTGCCAGCAACAGGGCCTACGAGCAGTACTTC. V gene TRBV2 combines with J gene TRBJ2-7, with a weak D call TRBD1 (6 bases). Trimming took off 7 bases at V and 2 bases at J, with 6 bases between the two ends. The CDR3 sequence is 11 residues long. Germline V gene lookup returns CDR1 SNHLY and CDR2 FYNNEI.

About this clone: The junction departs from the called germline gene at one end, perhaps through a read error. This chain links TRBV7-9 with TRBJ2-1, with D perhaps matching TRBD2 (5 bases). The length of the CDR3 is 13 residues. Per germline, CDR1 SEHNR and CDR2 FQNEAQ (reference sequence). DNA of the CDR3: TGTTCCAGCAGCTCGGACTCCCCCCATGGGCAGTTCTTC. Translated, it gives CSSSSDSPHGQFF.

This sequence joins TRBV7-2 and TRBJ2-1; 12 bases agree with TRBD1. V shed 5 bases, J shed 12 bases, and the junction held 14 bases outside the gene matches. Germline V lookup: CDR1 SGHTA, CDR2 FQGNSA. The CDR3 is made up of 16 amino acids. The CDR3 coding sequence is TGTGCCAGCAGCCTTACCGCCGGGACAGGGGGCGTAGGGCAGTTCTTC. This codes for CASSLTAGTGGVGQFF.

J is TRBJ2-2 and V is TRBV7-2, with D unresolved. Per germline, CDR1 SGHTA and CDR2 FQGNSA. V was pared by 1 base and J by 1 base, with 7 bases between. The CDR3 loop spans 15 amino acids. In DNA, the CDR3 is TGTGCCAGCAGCTTAGGTTCAGGGAACACCGGGGAGCTGTTTTTT. As protein: CASSLGSGNTGELFF.

The CDR3 DNA reads TGTGCCAGCAGCCTTAGCGAGCGCACAGATACGCAGTATTTT. Its translation is CASSLSERTDTQYF. The chain recombines TRBV4-2 with TRBJ2-3; TRBD2 might be the D (5 bases). The CDR3 consists of 14 residues. V was trimmed by 4 bases and J by 1 base, leaving 9 bases between them. Germline V gives CDR1 LGHNA, CDR2 YNFKEQ.

As DNA, the CDR3 is TGTGCCAGTAGTACGGGAAACATGAACACTGAAGCTTTCTTT. Its translation: CASSTGNMNTEAFF. The chain links TRBV19 to TRBJ1-1; the D is unclear. The CDR3 length is 14 residues. V was trimmed by 4 bases and J by 0 bases, leaving 9 bases between them. Germline-derived CDR1 and CDR2 are LNHDA and SQIVND (reference sequence).

This chain links TRBV19 with TRBJ2-7, with 10 bases that match TRBD2. CDR1 LNHDA and CDR2 SQIVND come from the germline V gene (reference sequence). V was pared by 5 bases and J by 2 bases, with 3 bases of the junction left unmatched. The CDR3 runs 14 residues. This CDR3 is CASSVLAGAYEQYF. CDR3 DNA sequence: TGTGCCAGTAGTGTCCTAGCGGGGGCCTACGAGCAGTACTTC.

This clone has only a few counts. CDR3 in DNA: TGCGCCAGCAGCAGCCCCTCTGGGCAGGGAATTGAGACCCAGTACTTC. It translates to CASSSPSGQGIETQYF. The V call is TRBV5-1, the J call TRBJ2-5; possibly TRBD1 for D (5 bases). V lost 4 bases and J lost 5, with 21 bases in between. Germline CDR1 SGHRS, CDR2 YFSETQ. The CDR3 contains 16 residues.

The V and J genes are TRBV5-4 and TRBJ1-1; D remains unclear. This CDR3 is built from 12 residues. The V gene lost 6 bases and the J gene lost 6 bases, with 12 bases spanning the gap. Germline loops: CDR1 SGHNT, CDR2 YYREEE (reference sequence). This CDR3 is CASNPPGAEAFF. CDR3 DNA sequence: TGTGCCAGCAACCCGCCCGGGGCTGAAGCTTTCTTT.

J is TRBJ1-5 and V is TRBV6-6; D may be TRBD1 (5 bases). Germline CDR1 MNHNY, CDR2 SVGAGI (reference sequence). The CDR3 covers 13 residues. Trimming took 7 bases from V and 0 from J, leaving 7 bases between them. The CDR3 DNA reads as TGTGCCAGCATCGACAGTAGCAATCAGCCCCAGCATTTT. Its protein product is CASIDSSNQPQHF.

The chain recombines TRBV10-3 with TRBJ2-2; 8 nucleotides align to TRBD1. This CDR3 contains 14 residues. Germline V gene sequence: CDR1 ENHRY, CDR2 SYGVKD. CDR3 protein: CANGQGTNTGELFF. The CDR3 DNA is TGTGCTAACGGACAGGGAACGAACACCGGGGAGCTGTTTTTT.

The table lists this clone with a few counts. J is TRBJ2-5 and V is TRBV5-1; 13 bases are a match to TRBD2. The CDR3 has 13 amino acids. CDR1 and CDR2 from the germline V gene are SGHRS and YFSETQ. J lost 5 bases, V lost 7 bases, and 2 bases had no gene match. CDR3 protein: CASSLAGGETQYF. For the CDR3, the DNA is TGCGCCAGCTCACTAGCGGGGGGGGAGACCCAGTACTTC.

This clone was seen a few times. V is TRBV7-2 and J is TRBJ2-7; D ambiguous. Trimming removed 5 bases from V and 0 bases from J, with 8 bases in between. CDR1 is SGHTA and CDR2 is FQGNSA in the germline V gene. The CDR3 is 13 amino acids. The CDR3 is CASSRRSSYEQYF. The CDR3 nucleotides are TGTGCCAGCAGCAGAAGGAGCTCCTACGAGCAGTACTTC.

This clone occurred a few times. The CDR3 coding sequence is TGTGCCAGCAGCTTGAGGAGCCCGGTGGATGGAGAGACCCAGTACTTC. It yields the protein CASSLRSPVDGETQYF. The V gene is TRBV5-4, the J gene TRBJ2-5; no definite D call. The CDR3 is made up of 16 amino acids. V lost 1 base, J lost 4 bases, and 17 bases lay in between. Per the germline V gene, CDR1 is SGHNT and CDR2 is YYREEE (reference sequence).

This chain uses TRBV5-4 with TRBJ2-7; 9 bases are a match to TRBD1. CDR1 is SGHNT and CDR2 is YYREEE in the germline V gene (reference sequence). V lost 1 base, J lost 2 bases, and 4 bases stayed unmatched. The CDR3 loop spans 15 amino acids. CDR3 nucleotides: TGTGCCAGCAGCTTGAGGGACAGGGTCCCCTACGAGCAGTACTTC. Translating it yields CASSLRDRVPYEQYF. Full variable domain (missing parts from reference TRBV5-4 and TRBJ2-7): ETGVTQSPTHLIKTRGQQVTLRCSSQSGHNTVSWYQQALGQGPQFIFQYYREEENGRGNFPPRFSGLQFPNYSSELNVNALELDDSALYLCASSLRDRVPYEQYFGPGTRLTVT.

The genes are TRBV5-1 and TRBJ2-7, with a possible D match to TRBD1 (5 bases). The CDR3 extends over 16 amino acids. The germline V gene encodes CDR1 SGHRS and CDR2 YFSETQ. The germline V and J ends were trimmed by 2 bases and 6 bases, with 21 bases remaining between them. The CDR3 spells CASSLMGQVPTSEQYF. For the CDR3, the DNA is TGCGCCAGCAGCTTAATGGGGCAGGTCCCAACCAGCGAGCAGTACTTC.